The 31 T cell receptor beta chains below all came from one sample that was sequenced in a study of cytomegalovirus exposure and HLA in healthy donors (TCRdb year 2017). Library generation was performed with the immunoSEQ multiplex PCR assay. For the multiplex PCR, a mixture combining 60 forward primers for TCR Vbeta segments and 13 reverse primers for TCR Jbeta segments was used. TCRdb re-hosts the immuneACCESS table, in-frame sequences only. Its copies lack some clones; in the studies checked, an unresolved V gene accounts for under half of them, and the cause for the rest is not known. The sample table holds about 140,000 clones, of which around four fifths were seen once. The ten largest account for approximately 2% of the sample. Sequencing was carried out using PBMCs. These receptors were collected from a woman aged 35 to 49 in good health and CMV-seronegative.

The CDR3 coding sequence is TGCGCCAGCAGCTCCCGAAGATATAGCGGGAGGGCCGGCTACGAGCAGTACTTC. Amino acid sequence: CASSSRRYSGRAGYEQYF. This sequence joins TRBV5-1 and TRBJ2-7; TRBD2 matches 11 bases. This CDR3 has 18 amino acids. Germline CDR1 is SGHRS and CDR2 is YFSETQ. With 3 bases clipped from V and 3 bases from J, the junction kept 14 bases outside the gene matches.

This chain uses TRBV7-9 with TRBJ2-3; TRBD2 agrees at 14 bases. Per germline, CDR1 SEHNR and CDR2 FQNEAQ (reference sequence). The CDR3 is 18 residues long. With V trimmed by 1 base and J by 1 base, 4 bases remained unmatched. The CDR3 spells CASSLGLAGGLGTDTQYF. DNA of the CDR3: TGTGCCAGCAGCTTAGGACTAGCGGGAGGGCTGGGCACAGATACGCAGTATTTT.

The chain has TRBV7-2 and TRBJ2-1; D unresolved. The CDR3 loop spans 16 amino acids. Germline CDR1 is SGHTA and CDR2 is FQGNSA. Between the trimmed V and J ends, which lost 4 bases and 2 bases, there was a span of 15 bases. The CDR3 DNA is TGTGCCAGCAGCTCATGGTCGACACAGCCCTACAATGAGCAGTTCTTC. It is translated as CASSSWSTQPYNEQFF.

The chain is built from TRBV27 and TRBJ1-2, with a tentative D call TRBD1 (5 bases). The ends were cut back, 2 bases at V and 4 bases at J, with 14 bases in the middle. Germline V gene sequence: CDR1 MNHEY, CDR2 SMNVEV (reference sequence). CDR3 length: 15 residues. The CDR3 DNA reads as TGTGCCAGCAGTTTACTCCCCGACAGTCCCTATGGCTACACCTTC. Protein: CASSLLPDSPYGYTF.

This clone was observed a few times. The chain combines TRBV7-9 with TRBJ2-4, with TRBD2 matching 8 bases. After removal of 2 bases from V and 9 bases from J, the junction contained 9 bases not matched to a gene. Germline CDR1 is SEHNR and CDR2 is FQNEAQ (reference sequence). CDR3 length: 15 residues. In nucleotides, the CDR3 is TGTGCCAGCAGCTTATTGCCCGGGACTAGTATCATTCAGTACTTC. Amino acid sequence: CASSLLPGTSIIQYF.

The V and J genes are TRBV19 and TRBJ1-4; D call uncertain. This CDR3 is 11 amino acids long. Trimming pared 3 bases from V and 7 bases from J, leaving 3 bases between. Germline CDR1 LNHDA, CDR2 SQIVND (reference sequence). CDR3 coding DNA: TGTGCCAGTAGTATCGTTGAAAAACTGTTTTTT. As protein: CASSIVEKLFF.

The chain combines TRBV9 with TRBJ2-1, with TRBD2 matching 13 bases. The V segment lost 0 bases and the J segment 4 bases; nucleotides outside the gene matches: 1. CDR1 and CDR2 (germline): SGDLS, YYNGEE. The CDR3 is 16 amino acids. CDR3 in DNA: TGTGCCAGCAGCGTAGTACTAGCGGGAGGGTACAATGAGCAGTTCTTC. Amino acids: CASSVVLAGGYNEQFF.

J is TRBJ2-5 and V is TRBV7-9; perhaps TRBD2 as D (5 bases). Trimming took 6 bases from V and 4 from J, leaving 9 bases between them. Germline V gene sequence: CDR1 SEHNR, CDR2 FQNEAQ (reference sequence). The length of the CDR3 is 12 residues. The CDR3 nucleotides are TGTGCCAGCAGAAAGGCGGGAGAGACCCAGTACTTC. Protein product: CASRKAGETQYF.

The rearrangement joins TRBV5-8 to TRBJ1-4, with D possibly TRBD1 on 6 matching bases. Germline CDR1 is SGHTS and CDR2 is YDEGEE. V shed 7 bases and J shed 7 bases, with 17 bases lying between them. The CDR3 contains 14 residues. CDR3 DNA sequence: TGTGCCAGCCACCCCCGACAGGCTACTGAAAAACTGTTTTTT. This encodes CASHPRQATEKLFF.

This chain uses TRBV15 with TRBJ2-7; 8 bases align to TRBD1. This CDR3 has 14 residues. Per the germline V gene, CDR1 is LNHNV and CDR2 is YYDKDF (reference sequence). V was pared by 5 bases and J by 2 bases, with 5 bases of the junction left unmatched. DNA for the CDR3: TGTGCCACCAGCCCCGGGACAGGCCCCTACGAGCAGTACTTC. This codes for CATSPGTGPYEQYF.

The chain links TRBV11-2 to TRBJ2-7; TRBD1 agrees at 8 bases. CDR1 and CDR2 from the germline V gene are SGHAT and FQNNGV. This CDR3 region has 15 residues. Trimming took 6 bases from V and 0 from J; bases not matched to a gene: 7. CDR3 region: CASRPIQGDSYEQYF. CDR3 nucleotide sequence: TGTGCCAGCAGACCTATACAGGGGGACTCCTACGAGCAGTACTTC. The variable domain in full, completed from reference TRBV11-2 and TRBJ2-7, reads EAGVAQSPRYKIIEKRQSVAFWCNPISGHATLYWYQQILGQGPKLLIQFQNNGVVDDSQLPKDRFSAERLKGVDSTLKIQPAKLEDSAVYLCASRPIQGDSYEQYFGPGTRLTVT.

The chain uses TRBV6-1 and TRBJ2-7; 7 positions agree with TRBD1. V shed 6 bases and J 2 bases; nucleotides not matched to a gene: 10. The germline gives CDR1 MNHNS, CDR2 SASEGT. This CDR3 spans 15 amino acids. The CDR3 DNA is TGTGCCAGCAGCGCTGGGACAGCTCCAGCCTACGAGCAGTACTTC. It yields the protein CASSAGTAPAYEQYF.

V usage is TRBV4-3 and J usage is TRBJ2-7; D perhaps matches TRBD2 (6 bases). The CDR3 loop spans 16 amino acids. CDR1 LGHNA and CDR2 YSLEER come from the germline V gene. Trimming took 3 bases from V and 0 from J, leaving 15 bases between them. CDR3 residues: CASSQAWDWSSYEQYF. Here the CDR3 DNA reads TGCGCCAGCAGCCAGGCTTGGGACTGGAGCTCCTACGAGCAGTACTTC.

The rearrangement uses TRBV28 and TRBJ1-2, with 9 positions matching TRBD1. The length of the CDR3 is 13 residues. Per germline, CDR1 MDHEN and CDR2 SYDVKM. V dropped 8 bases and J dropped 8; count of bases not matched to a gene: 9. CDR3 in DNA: TGTGCCAGCGGGACAGGGAATGGTCTGGGCTACACCTTC. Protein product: CASGTGNGLGYTF.

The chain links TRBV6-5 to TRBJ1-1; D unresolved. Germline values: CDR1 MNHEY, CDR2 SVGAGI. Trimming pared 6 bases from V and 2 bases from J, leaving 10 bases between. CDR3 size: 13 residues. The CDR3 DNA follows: TGTGCCAGCAGCCCCGGGATAAACACTGAAGCTTTCTTT. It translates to CASSPGINTEAFF.

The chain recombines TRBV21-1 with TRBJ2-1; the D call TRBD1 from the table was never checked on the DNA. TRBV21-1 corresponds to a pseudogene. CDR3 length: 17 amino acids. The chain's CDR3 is CASSKNWTQGLYNEQFF. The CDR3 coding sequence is TGTGCCAGCAGCAAAAATTGGACCCAGGGGCTCTACAATGAGCAGTTCTTC.

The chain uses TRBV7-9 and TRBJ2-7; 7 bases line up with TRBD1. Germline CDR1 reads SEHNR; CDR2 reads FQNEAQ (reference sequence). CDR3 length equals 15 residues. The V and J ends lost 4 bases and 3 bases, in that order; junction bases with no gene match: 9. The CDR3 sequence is CASSSPGQLLYEQYF. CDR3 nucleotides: TGTGCCAGCAGCTCGCCGGGACAGTTACTCTACGAGCAGTACTTC.

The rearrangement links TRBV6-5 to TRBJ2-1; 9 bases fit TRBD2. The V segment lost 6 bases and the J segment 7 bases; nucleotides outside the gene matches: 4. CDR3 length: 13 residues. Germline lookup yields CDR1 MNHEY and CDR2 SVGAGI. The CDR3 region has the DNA TGTGCCAGCAGGCGGGAGGGAGGTAATGAGCAGTTCTTC. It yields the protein CASRREGGNEQFF.

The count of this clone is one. The CDR3 spells CASSVDGTTEQPQHF. The CDR3 DNA reads as TGTGCCAGCAGCGTAGACGGGACAACGGAACAGCCCCAGCATTTT. The chain has TRBV9 and TRBJ1-5, with D possibly being TRBD1 (6 bases). The germline V and J ends were trimmed by 0 bases and 7 bases, with 14 bases remaining between them. In germline, CDR1 is SGDLS, CDR2 YYNGEE. The length of the CDR3 is 15 residues.

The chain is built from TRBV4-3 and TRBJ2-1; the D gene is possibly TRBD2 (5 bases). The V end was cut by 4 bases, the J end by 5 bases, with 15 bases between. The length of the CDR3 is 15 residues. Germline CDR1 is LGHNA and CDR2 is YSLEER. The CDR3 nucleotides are TGCGCCAGCAGCCCCGCCGGAGGATCCCACAATGAGCAGTTCTTC. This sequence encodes CASSPAGGSHNEQFF.

CDR3 sequence: CASSLLREGAEGYTF. The CDR3 DNA reads as TGTGCCAGCAGTCTGCTTCGGGAGGGGGCGGAGGGCTACACCTTC. V gene TRBV28 combines with J gene TRBJ1-2; 7 nucleotides line up with TRBD1. Germline assignment: CDR1 MDHEN and CDR2 SYDVKM. There are 15 residues in the CDR3. V trimming: 5 bases; J trimming: 8 bases; junction bases outside the gene matches: 14.

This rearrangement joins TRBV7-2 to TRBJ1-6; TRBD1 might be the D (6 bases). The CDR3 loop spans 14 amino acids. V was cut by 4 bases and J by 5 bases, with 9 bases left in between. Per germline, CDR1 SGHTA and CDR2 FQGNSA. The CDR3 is CASSSQGNNSPLHF. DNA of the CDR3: TGTGCCAGCAGCTCCCAGGGGAATAATTCACCCCTCCACTTT.

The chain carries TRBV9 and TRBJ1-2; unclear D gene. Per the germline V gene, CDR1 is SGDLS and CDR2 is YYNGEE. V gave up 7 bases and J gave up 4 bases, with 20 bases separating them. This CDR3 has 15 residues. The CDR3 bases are TGTGCCAGCGCGCTCACCCCCGGGGATATCTATGGCTACACCTTC. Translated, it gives CASALTPGDIYGYTF.

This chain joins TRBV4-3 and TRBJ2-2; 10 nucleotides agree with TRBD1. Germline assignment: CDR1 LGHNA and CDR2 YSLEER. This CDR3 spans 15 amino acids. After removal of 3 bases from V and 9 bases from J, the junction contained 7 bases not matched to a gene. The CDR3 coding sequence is TGCGCCAGCAGCCATCGGACAGGGGGACCTAGGGAGCTGTTTTTT. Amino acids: CASSHRTGGPRELFF.

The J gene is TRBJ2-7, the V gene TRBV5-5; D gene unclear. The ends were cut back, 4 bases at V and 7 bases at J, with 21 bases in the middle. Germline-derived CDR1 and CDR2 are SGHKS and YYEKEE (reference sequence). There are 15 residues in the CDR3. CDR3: CASSPVGDPGREQYF. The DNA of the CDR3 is TGTGCCAGCAGCCCCGTAGGAGATCCGGGTCGGGAGCAGTACTTC.

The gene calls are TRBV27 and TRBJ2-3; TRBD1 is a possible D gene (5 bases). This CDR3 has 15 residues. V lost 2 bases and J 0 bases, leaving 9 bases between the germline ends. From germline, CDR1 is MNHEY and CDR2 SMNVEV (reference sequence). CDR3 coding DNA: TGTGCCAGCAGTTTAACAGGTGCTAGCACAGATACGCAGTATTTT. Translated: CASSLTGASTDTQYF.

As DNA, the CDR3 is TGTGCTAGTGGTTTGGACTTATCAGGGGATGACACTGAAGCTTTCTTT. Translation gives CASGLDLSGDDTEAFF. The chain links TRBV12-5 to TRBJ1-1; possibly TRBD1 for D (6 bases). The V end lost 1 base, the J end lost 3 bases, and 15 bases lay between the germline ends. CDR1 and CDR2 from the germline V gene are LGHNT and FRNRAP. CDR3 length equals 16 residues.

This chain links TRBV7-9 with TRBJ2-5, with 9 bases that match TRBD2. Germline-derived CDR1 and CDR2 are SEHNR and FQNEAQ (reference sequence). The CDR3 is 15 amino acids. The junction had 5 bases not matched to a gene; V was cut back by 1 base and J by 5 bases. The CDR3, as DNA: TGTGCCAGCAGCTTAGTGGGGACTAGCATGGAGACCCAGTACTTC. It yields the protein CASSLVGTSMETQYF. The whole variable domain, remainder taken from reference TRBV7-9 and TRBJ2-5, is DTGVSQNPRHKITKRGQNVTFRCDPISEHNRLYWYRQTLGQGPEFLTYFQNEAQLEKSRLLSDRFSAERPKGSFSTLEIQRTEQGDSAMYLCASSLVGTSMETQYFGPGTRLLVL.

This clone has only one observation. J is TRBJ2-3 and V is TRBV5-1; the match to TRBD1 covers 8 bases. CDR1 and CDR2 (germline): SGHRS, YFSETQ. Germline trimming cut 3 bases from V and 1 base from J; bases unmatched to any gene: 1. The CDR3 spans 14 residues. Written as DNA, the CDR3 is TGCGCCAGCAGCTCGGACAGGGGCACAGATACGCAGTATTTT. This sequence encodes CASSSDRGTDTQYF.

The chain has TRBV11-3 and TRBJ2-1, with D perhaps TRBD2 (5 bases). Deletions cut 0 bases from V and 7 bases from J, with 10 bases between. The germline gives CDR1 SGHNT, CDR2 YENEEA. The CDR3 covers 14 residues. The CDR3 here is CASSLDLRGNEQFF. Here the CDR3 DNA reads TGTGCCAGCAGCTTAGATCTAAGAGGGAATGAGCAGTTCTTC.

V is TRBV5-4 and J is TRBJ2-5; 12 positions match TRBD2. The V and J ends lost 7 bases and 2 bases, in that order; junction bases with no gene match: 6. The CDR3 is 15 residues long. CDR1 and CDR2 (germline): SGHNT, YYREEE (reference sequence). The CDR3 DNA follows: TGTGCCAGCGGGAGGACTAGCGGGGTACAAGAGACCCAGTACTTC. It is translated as CASGRTSGVQETQYF.